The 27 T cell receptor beta chains presented below share a single source sample, sequenced in a study of control samples from healthy donors and cancer patients. Assay used: immunoSEQ multiplex PCR; TCRdb lists only in-frame clones, some missing. The table lists about 22,000 clones, approximately 80% of them singletons. The sample was PBMCs. The receptors were gathered from a man aged 55-75 years with head and neck cancer.

This chain joins TRBV7-8 and TRBJ2-7; 12 bases map to TRBD1. The CDR3 is 19 residues long. The germline V gene encodes CDR1 SGHVS and CDR2 FQNEAQ. V lost 2 bases and J lost 0; bases outside the gene matches: 11. CDR3 loop: CASSLYRDRGLGSSYEQYF. CDR3 DNA: TGTGCCAGCAGCTTATACCGGGACAGGGGGCTAGGAAGCTCCTACGAGCAGTACTTC.

This chain connects TRBV5-1 to TRBJ1-5, with D possibly matching TRBD1 (5 bases). The CDR3 spans 14 residues. CDR1 is SGHRS, CDR2 YFSETQ, per germline. Trimming stripped 0 bases from V and 5 bases from J, with 9 bases between. CDR3 region: CASSLDGAYQPQHF. The CDR3 DNA sequence: TGCGCCAGCAGCTTGGACGGGGCCTATCAGCCCCAGCATTTT. Looking up the rest from reference TRBV5-1 and TRBJ1-5 gives the full variable domain: KAGVTQTPRYLIKTRGQQVTLSCSPISGHRSVSWYQQTPGQGLQFLFEYFSETQRNKGNFPGRFSGRQFSNSRSEMNVSTLELGDSALYLCASSLDGAYQPQHFGDGTRLSIL.

This chain connects TRBV19 to TRBJ1-1, with D hard to call. The CDR3 covers 11 residues. The ends were cut back, 9 bases at V and 7 bases at J, with 12 bases in the middle. The germline V gene encodes CDR1 LNHDA and CDR2 SQIVND (reference sequence). The CDR3 sequence: CASPSDGEAFF. Written as DNA, the CDR3 is TGTGCCAGCCCTTCGGACGGTGAAGCTTTCTTT.

The gene calls are TRBV28 and TRBJ2-3; D call uncertain. Trimming stripped 4 bases from V and 6 bases from J, with 8 bases between. The CDR3 totals 12 residues. Germline V gene sequence: CDR1 MDHEN, CDR2 SYDVKM. This CDR3 reads CASSSEVDTQYF. Here the CDR3 DNA reads TGTGCCAGCAGTTCAGAGGTGGATACGCAGTATTTT.

The chain couples TRBV9 to TRBJ2-2; D is unclear. The V and J ends lost 0 bases and 7 bases respectively, with 13 bases between them. This CDR3 spans 15 amino acids. Looked up from germline, CDR1 is SGDLS and CDR2 is YYNGEE. CDR3 nucleotides: TGTGCCAGCAGCGTAGGGGTTGGCCGGAGCGGGGAGCTGTTTTTT. Protein: CASSVGVGRSGELFF.

V and J are TRBV5-6 and TRBJ2-1, with D possibly TRBD1 on 6 matching bases. Germline CDR1 is SGHDT and CDR2 is YYEEEE. Trimming removed 2 bases at V and 7 bases at J, with 13 bases between. The CDR3 consists of 14 residues. CDR3 nucleotides: TGTGCCAGCAGCTTTGGGACATTCTTAAATGAGCAGTTCTTC. It yields the protein CASSFGTFLNEQFF.

This chain uses TRBV9 with TRBJ2-1; maybe TRBD1 (6 bases). The CDR3 extends over 11 amino acids. Germline values: CDR1 SGDLS, CDR2 YYNGEE. Trimming pared 0 bases from V and 13 bases from J, leaving 8 bases between. The CDR3 DNA follows: TGTGCCAGCAGCGTAGGGACAGTACAGTTCTTC. Protein product: CASSVGTVQFF.

The chain links TRBV12-3 or TRBV12-4 to TRBJ2-5; D may be TRBD2 (5 bases). The CDR3 covers 13 residues. The ends were cut back, 10 bases at V and 4 bases at J, with 16 bases in the middle. Here the CDR3 reads CAISALGGETQYF. CDR3 coding DNA: TGTGCCATTTCTGCCCTAGGAGGAGAGACCCAGTACTTC.

This clone was seen just once. The chain carries TRBV29-1 and TRBJ2-7, with 14 bases lining up with TRBD2. Germline V lookup: CDR1 SQVTM, CDR2 ANQGSEA. V lost 6 bases to trimming and J lost 3 bases; unmatched junction nucleotides: 7. The CDR3 has 15 amino acids. The CDR3 is CSVREGTSGSYEQYF. CDR3 DNA: TGCAGCGTGAGGGAAGGGACTAGCGGGAGCTACGAGCAGTACTTC.

This chain joins TRBV5-1 and TRBJ2-1; D not resolved. The length of the CDR3 is 17 residues. V lost 3 bases to trimming and J lost 0 bases, with 16 bases between them. In germline, CDR1 is SGHRS, CDR2 YFSETQ. The CDR3 is CASSSFARSSSYNEQFF. Written as DNA, the CDR3 is TGCGCCAGCAGCTCCTTTGCCCGAAGCAGCTCCTACAATGAGCAGTTCTTC.

The V gene is TRBV11-3, the J gene TRBJ2-1; the D call may be TRBD1 or TRBD2 (5 bases each). Trimming stripped 1 base from V and 7 bases from J, with 23 bases between. Germline V gene data show CDR1 as SGHNT and CDR2 as YENEEA. The CDR3 has 18 amino acids. The CDR3 spells CASSLGSLRGSRGNEQFF. The CDR3 region has the DNA TGTGCCAGCAGCTTAGGGTCCCTTAGAGGGAGTAGGGGAAATGAGCAGTTCTTC. Combining the CDR3 with reference TRBV11-3 and TRBJ2-1 gives the whole variable domain EAGVVQSPRYKIIEKKQPVAFWCNPISGHNTLYWYLQNLGQGPELLIRYENEEAVDDSQLPKDRFSAERLKGVDSTLKIQPAELGDSAVYLCASSLGSLRGSRGNEQFFGPGTRLTVL.

This rearrangement joins TRBV6-5 to TRBJ1-4, with D hard to call. This CDR3 is 15 amino acids long. Germline loops: CDR1 MNHEY, CDR2 SVGAGI. V gave up 0 bases and J gave up 0 bases, with 5 bases separating them. The CDR3 DNA is TGTGCCAGCAGTTACTCACCACCAACTAATGAAAAACTGTTTTTT. Translating it yields CASSYSPPTNEKLFF.

V gene TRBV6-5 combines with J gene TRBJ2-3; D may be TRBD2 (6 bases). Germline-derived CDR1 and CDR2 are MNHEY and SVGAGI. The V and J ends lost 7 bases and 4 bases respectively, with 15 bases between them. This CDR3 is built from 14 residues. The chain's CDR3 is CASTSGEQSDTQYF. DNA of the CDR3: TGTGCCAGCACCTCGGGAGAGCAATCAGATACGCAGTATTTT.

This chain joins TRBV7-2 and TRBJ2-7; perhaps TRBD1 as D (6 bases). The germline V gene encodes CDR1 SGHTA and CDR2 FQGNSA. The germline V and J ends were trimmed by 4 bases and 4 bases, with 14 bases remaining between them. The CDR3 runs to 14 residues. CDR3 in amino acids: CASSSRTEVYEQYF. The CDR3 DNA reads TGTGCCAGCAGCTCTAGGACAGAAGTTTACGAGCAGTACTTC.

This chain connects TRBV5-1 to TRBJ2-7, with 9 bases matching TRBD1. The CDR3 sequence is 16 residues long. The germline gives CDR1 SGHRS, CDR2 YFSETQ. With V trimmed by 0 bases and J by 2 bases, 6 bases remained unmatched. CDR3 in amino acids: CASSLGFRTGAYEQYF. The CDR3 DNA follows: TGCGCCAGCAGCTTGGGCTTTCGGACAGGGGCCTACGAGCAGTACTTC.

In its sample, this clone was seen a few times. V is TRBV28 and J is TRBJ2-5; no reliable D call. The V end was cut by 2 bases, the J end by 0 bases, with 7 bases between. The germline V gene encodes CDR1 MDHEN and CDR2 SYDVKM. This CDR3 spans 14 amino acids. DNA for the CDR3: TGTGCCAGCAGTTTACCCCAGAACCAAGAGACCCAGTACTTC. The encoded protein is CASSLPQNQETQYF.

The rearrangement uses TRBV7-9 and TRBJ2-1; possible D gene TRBD1, 5 bases. The CDR3 runs to 16 residues. CDR1 SEHNR and CDR2 FQNEAQ come from the germline V gene (reference sequence). The ends were cut back, 2 bases at V and 2 bases at J, with 13 bases in the middle. CDR3 in DNA: TGTGCCAGCAGCTTACAAGGGGTCGGTGCCTACAATGAGCAGTTCTTC. Translation: CASSLQGVGAYNEQFF.

This clone has only one observation. The chain links TRBV5-1 to TRBJ1-3; no reliable D call. Germline values: CDR1 SGHRS, CDR2 YFSETQ. V lost 8 bases and J 6 bases, leaving 18 bases between the germline ends. This CDR3 spans 14 amino acids. CDR3 nucleotides: TGCGCCAGTCTGGACGCGGTCCTGGAAAACACCATATATTTT. This gives the protein CASLDAVLENTIYF.

The chain joins TRBV28 to TRBJ2-4; D uncertain. Trimming removed 5 bases at V and 0 bases at J, with 14 bases between. Germline V gene data show CDR1 as MDHEN and CDR2 as SYDVKM. The CDR3 length is 16 residues. In nucleotides, the CDR3 is TGTGCCAGCAGTGGCTTCGGCCTTCTAGCCAAAAACATTCAGTACTTC. This translates into CASSGFGLLAKNIQYF.

J is TRBJ2-3 and V is TRBV11-3; 10 bases agree with TRBD2. V shed 0 bases and J 2 bases; nucleotides not matched to a gene: 8. Germline loops: CDR1 SGHNT, CDR2 YENEEA. The length of the CDR3 is 18 residues. CDR3 protein: CASSLDRGSGGFTDTQYF. The CDR3 nucleotides are TGTGCCAGCAGCTTAGATCGGGGTAGCGGGGGGTTCACAGATACGCAGTATTTT.

V gene TRBV11-3 combines with J gene TRBJ1-2; D is unclear. The CDR3 totals 15 residues. V was cut by 6 bases and J by 4 bases, with 18 bases left in between. Germline CDR1 and CDR2: SGHNT and YENEEA. CDR3 DNA: TGTGCCAGCAGTCAATCGGGCGGAGGACTCTATGGCTACACCTTC. The encoded protein is CASSQSGGGLYGYTF.

The chain combines TRBV10-3 with TRBJ2-7; D remains unclear. Trimming left V 2 bases short and J 5 bases short, with 16 bases between. The CDR3 consists of 15 residues. Germline assignment: CDR1 ENHRY and CDR2 SYGVKD. The CDR3 coding sequence is TGTGCCATCAGTGAGGGGCCGGAGTCGGGCCACGAGCAGTACTTC. Translating gives CAISEGPESGHEQYF.

About this clone itself: One end of the junction does not line up with germline, which may come from a read error. The V gene is TRBV6-5, the J gene TRBJ2-2; TRBD2 agrees at 7 bases. The CDR3 contains 16 residues. Germline assignment: CDR1 MNHEY and CDR2 SVGAGI. CDR3 in DNA: TGTGCCGGCAGTTACTCACTAGCGTCGAACACCGGGGAGCTGTTTTTT. It yields the protein CAGSYSLASNTGELFF.

V and J are TRBV5-1 and TRBJ2-1, with TRBD2 matching 7 bases. CDR3 size: 14 residues. The V segment lost 4 bases and the J segment 9 bases; nucleotides outside the gene matches: 10. Germline V CDR1 and CDR2: SGHRS, YFSETQ. CDR3 sequence reads: CASSGTGGSIEQFF. Written as DNA, the CDR3 is TGCGCCAGCAGCGGGACGGGAGGAAGCATTGAGCAGTTCTTC. Together with reference TRBV5-1 and TRBJ2-1, the CDR3 gives the full variable domain: KAGVTQTPRYLIKTRGQQVTLSCSPISGHRSVSWYQQTPGQGLQFLFEYFSETQRNKGNFPGRFSGRQFSNSRSEMNVSTLELGDSALYLCASSGTGGSIEQFFGPGTRLTVL.

This clone came up a few times. V usage is TRBV30 and J usage is TRBJ2-3; 8 bases are shared with TRBD2. The junction had 14 bases not matched to a gene; V was cut back by 7 bases and J by 5 bases. The germline V gene encodes CDR1 GTSNPN and CDR2 SVGIG (reference sequence). The CDR3 length is 15 residues. CDR3 sequence: CASLLSGGPLDTQYF. DNA of the CDR3: TGTGCCTCTCTCTTATCGGGGGGGCCATTAGATACGCAGTATTTT.

Written as DNA, the CDR3 is TGCAGCGTTGTCACCTCTGGAAACACCATATATTTT. Amino acid sequence: CSVVTSGNTIYF. The chain combines TRBV29-1 with TRBJ1-3; the D is unclear. The length of the CDR3 is 12 residues. The V gene's germline CDR1 is SQVTM and CDR2 ANQGSEA. Trimming left V 4 bases short and J 0 bases short, with 4 bases between.

The chain carries TRBV15 and TRBJ1-2; D unresolved. The CDR3 runs 17 residues. The V gene's germline CDR1 is LNHNV and CDR2 YYDKDF (reference sequence). V was cut by 0 bases and J by 3 bases, with 17 bases left in between. This CDR3 is CATSRDLIRQADYGYTF. CDR3 sequence (DNA): TGTGCCACCAGCAGAGATCTTATCAGGCAGGCCGACTATGGCTACACCTTC.